The 27 T cell receptor beta chains below come from one sample, sequenced in a study of T cell repertoires in cytomegalovirus infection (dated by TCRdb to about 2019). These receptors' targets are unknown. The sequencing machine was an Illumina HiSeq 1500. TCRdb took the public reads, trimmed them with fastp at Q25, ran MiXCR for clone calling and kept in-frame beta chains. Rows matching on CDR3 protein sequence are summarized as one entry with the most common DNA and genes. Across this sample there are 55,000 to 70,000 distinct CDR3 sequences, with roughly a third seen only once. Just under 70% of the sample is in the top ten clones. The material sequenced was PBMCs, sequenced either directly or after in vitro stimulation (not recorded which). Receptor source: a human donor in good health (CMV status not recorded). Some clones in this sample may be carry-over from other donors' samples.

J is TRBJ1-3 and V is TRBV7-6, with D perhaps matching TRBD1 (5 bases). The germline CDR1 and CDR2 sequences are SGHVS and FNYEAQ. CDR3 length: 14 amino acids. The V gene lost 6 bases and the J gene lost 2 bases, with 11 bases spanning the gap. CDR3 region: CASRLDSPGNTIYF. DNA for the CDR3: TGTGCCAGCAGACTAGACAGTCCTGGAAACACCATATATTTT.

The chain couples TRBV7-2 to TRBJ2-7; 8 nucleotides line up with TRBD2. V lost 5 bases and J lost 2; bases outside the gene matches: 8. The CDR3 totals 15 residues. Germline values: CDR1 SGHTA, CDR2 FQGNSA. CDR3 bases: TGTGCCAGCAGCCACCAGCGGGAGAGAGCCTACGAGCAGTACTTC. Translating gives CASSHQRERAYEQYF.

V gene TRBV5-1 combines with J gene TRBJ2-2; no firm D call. Trimming cost V 0 bases and J 4 bases, with 10 bases left between them. This CDR3 has 15 residues. Germline CDR1 SGHRS, CDR2 YFSETQ. The CDR3: CASSLEPGSTGELFF. For the CDR3, the DNA is TGCGCCAGCAGCTTGGAGCCAGGAAGCACCGGGGAGCTGTTTTTT.

This chain links TRBV5-4 with TRBJ2-5; the D call may be TRBD1 or TRBD2 (7 bases each). This CDR3 is built from 16 residues. With 4 bases removed from V and 4 bases from J, the gap between germline ends came to 20 bases. Germline V gives CDR1 SGHNT, CDR2 YYREEE (reference sequence). The CDR3 nucleotides read TGTGCCAGCAGCAGAATAAATCAGGGGGGGCGAGAGACCCAGTACTTC. The encoded protein is CASSRINQGGRETQYF. Based on the CDR3 plus reference TRBV5-4 and TRBJ2-5, the full variable domain is ETGVTQSPTHLIKTRGQQVTLRCSSQSGHNTVSWYQQALGQGPQFIFQYYREEENGRGNFPPRFSGLQFPNYSSELNVNALELDDSALYLCASSRINQGGRETQYFGPGTRLLVL.

The chain has TRBV5-1 and TRBJ1-1; 7 bases are shared with TRBD1. The CDR3 extends over 16 amino acids. Unmatched junction bases numbered 9, after V lost 3 bases and J lost 1 base. Germline CDR1 is SGHRS and CDR2 is YFSETQ. The CDR3 is CASSSLGTAPNTEAFF. The CDR3 nucleotides are TGCGCCAGCAGCTCCCTCGGGACAGCACCGAACACTGAAGCTTTCTTT.

This chain connects TRBV29-1 to TRBJ2-1; 7 nucleotides line up with TRBD1. The CDR3 consists of 12 residues. V lost 1 base to trimming and J lost 6 bases; unmatched junction nucleotides: 0. Germline assignment: CDR1 SQVTM and CDR2 ANQGSEA. The CDR3 here is CSVEGQGNEQFF. CDR3 sequence (DNA): TGCAGCGTTGAAGGACAGGGCAATGAGCAGTTCTTC.

Only a few counts were recorded for this clonotype. The chain has TRBV19 and TRBJ1-5; no clear D. Germline V gene data show CDR1 as LNHDA and CDR2 as SQIVND (reference sequence). V was cut by 3 bases and J by 5 bases, with 14 bases left in between. CDR3 length equals 15 residues. As DNA, the CDR3 is TGTGCCAGTAGTATCGCAGCGAAGACCGATCAGCCCCAGCATTTT. Amino acids: CASSIAAKTDQPQHF.

The DNA for the CDR3 is TGTGCCAGCAGTTTAGCGCGGGTCAATGAGCAGTTCTTC. Its translation: CASSLARVNEQFF. The chain uses TRBV12-3 or TRBV12-4 and TRBJ2-1; possibly TRBD2 for D (5 bases). CDR3 length equals 13 residues. Trimming stripped 0 bases from V and 6 bases from J, with 6 bases between.

This clonotype occurred a few times. V usage is TRBV6-2 or TRBV6-3 and J usage is TRBJ2-3; possibly TRBD2 for D (5 bases). Germline V CDR1 and CDR2: MNHEY, SVGEGT. V lost 5 bases to trimming and J lost 1 base, with 10 bases between them. The CDR3 runs 14 residues. The CDR3 DNA follows: TGTGCCAGCAGTCGGACTCAACGCACAGATACGCAGTATTTT. Translating it yields CASSRTQRTDTQYF.

This clonotype was detected only once. This chain links TRBV7-9 with TRBJ2-3; TRBD2 matches at 10 bases. V trimming: 6 bases; J trimming: 4 bases; junction bases outside the gene matches: 10. The CDR3 is made up of 16 amino acids. Germline V gene lookup returns CDR1 SEHNR and CDR2 FQNEAQ (reference sequence). The CDR3 loop is CASRPSRAGGPDTQYF. The CDR3 DNA reads as TGTGCCAGCAGGCCCAGTCGAGCGGGAGGGCCAGATACGCAGTATTTT.

This clonotype has more than one count but fewer than ten. The V gene is TRBV4-1, the J gene TRBJ2-7, with 8 positions matching TRBD2. V was pared by 1 base and J by 8 bases, with 7 bases of the junction left unmatched. In germline, CDR1 is MGHRA, CDR2 YSYEKL. This CDR3 spans 14 amino acids. CDR3 DNA: TGCGCCAGCAGCCAAGTTGCGGGGGGCCCCAAGCAGTACTTC. Protein product: CASSQVAGGPKQYF.

This clonotype has a count of ten or more. The chain joins TRBV7-2 to TRBJ2-7, with 15 bases fitting TRBD2. Germline CDR1 is SGHTA and CDR2 is FQGNSA. The length of the CDR3 is 16 residues. Losses at the gene ends were 2 bases for V and 6 bases for J; bases not matched to a gene: 5. CDR3 sequence reads: CASSLMGLAGGSEQYF. CDR3 bases: TGTGCCAGCAGCTTAATGGGACTAGCGGGAGGAAGCGAGCAGTACTTC.

This rearrangement joins TRBV27 to TRBJ1-1, with TRBD1 matching over 9 bases. The CDR3 extends over 15 amino acids. Trimming cost V 5 bases and J 5 bases; bases outside gene matches: 9. The germline gives CDR1 MNHEY, CDR2 SMNVEV (reference sequence). CDR3 residues: CASSGQGLGGTEAFF. In DNA form, the CDR3 reads TGTGCCAGCAGTGGACAGGGGTTGGGCGGAACTGAAGCTTTCTTT.

The rearrangement joins TRBV20-1 to TRBJ2-3; 12 bases are a match to TRBD2. V dropped 0 bases and J dropped 4; count of bases not matched to a gene: 5. This CDR3 has 16 amino acids. Germline-derived CDR1 and CDR2 are DFQATT and SNEGSKA (reference sequence). The CDR3 DNA reads as TGCAGTGCTAGAGACCTACTAGCGGGGGGCCCAGATACGCAGTATTTT. As protein: CSARDLLAGGPDTQYF.

V is TRBV19 and J is TRBJ2-2; perhaps TRBD1 as D (5 bases). The CDR3 loop spans 15 amino acids. Looked up from germline, CDR1 is LNHDA and CDR2 is SQIVND (reference sequence). V lost 4 bases to trimming and J lost 3 bases, with 12 bases between them. The CDR3 DNA reads TGTGCCAGTAGTACCCCAGGGATTTACACCGGGGAGCTGTTTTTT. This translates into CASSTPGIYTGELFF.

This clonotype was observed a few times. V and J are TRBV5-1 and TRBJ1-4; D is possibly TRBD1 (5 bases). Germline loops: CDR1 SGHRS, CDR2 YFSETQ. The CDR3 spans 16 residues. Trimming took off 7 bases at V and 0 bases at J, with 16 bases between the two ends. CDR3 nucleotide sequence: TGCGCCAGCCTCCGGTGGTCGGGGGCAACTAATGAAAAACTGTTTTTT. Translation: CASLRWSGATNEKLFF.

CDR3 DNA sequence: TGTGCCGTGGGCAAATATGGCCCCTACAATGAGCAGTTCTTC. Translation gives CAVGKYGPYNEQFF. The rearrangement links TRBV3-1 to TRBJ2-1; no clear D. Germline CDR1 is LGHDT and CDR2 is YNNKEL (reference sequence). This CDR3 is 14 amino acids long. Trimming cost V 11 bases and J 2 bases, with 16 bases left between them.

CDR3 coding DNA: TGTGCCAGCAGTCTGCCCCGGGACAAGTCCTACAATGAGCAGTTCTTC. Residues: CASSLPRDKSYNEQFF. The chain carries TRBV28 and TRBJ2-1; perhaps TRBD1 as D (6 bases). Germline V CDR1 and CDR2: MDHEN, SYDVKM. The V and J ends lost 5 bases and 1 base respectively, with 15 bases between them. CDR3 length equals 16 residues.

The J gene is TRBJ1-1, the V gene TRBV6-1; D remains unclear. The CDR3 spans 16 residues. The germline CDR1 and CDR2 sequences are MNHNS and SASEGT. With 6 bases removed from V and 2 bases from J, the gap between germline ends came to 19 bases. CDR3 region: CASRDRAVVGNTEAFF. CDR3 coding DNA: TGTGCCAGCAGAGATAGGGCGGTGGTGGGTAACACTGAAGCTTTCTTT.

There are a few counts of this clonotype. The chain recombines TRBV27 with TRBJ1-1; no clear D. The V end was cut by 3 bases, the J end by 4 bases, with 9 bases between. Germline CDR1 is MNHEY and CDR2 is SMNVEV (reference sequence). The CDR3 covers 13 residues. This chain's CDR3 is CASSLARGTEAFF. The DNA for the CDR3 is TGTGCCAGCAGTTTGGCCCGGGGCACTGAAGCTTTCTTT.

The sample holds a few counts of this clonotype. The chain has TRBV20-1 and TRBJ2-7; possibly TRBD2 for D (6 bases). Germline V lookup: CDR1 DFQATT, CDR2 SNEGSKA (reference sequence). Trimming left V 4 bases short and J 7 bases short, with 20 bases between. This CDR3 spans 14 amino acids. The CDR3 sequence: CSATKVGDGGEQYF. CDR3 nucleotides: TGCAGTGCTACAAAGGTGGGGGACGGGGGAGAGCAGTACTTC.

Only a few counts were recorded for this clonotype. The chain combines TRBV15 with TRBJ1-3; a possible D gene is TRBD1 (5 bases). This CDR3 has 15 amino acids. V lost 5 bases to trimming and J lost 3 bases, with 14 bases between them. Germline CDR1 and CDR2: LNHNV and YYDKDF (reference sequence). CDR3 in amino acids: CATSPPAGNGNTIYF. In nucleotides, the CDR3 is TGTGCCACCAGCCCCCCGGCAGGGAATGGAAACACCATATATTTT.

The rearrangement joins TRBV6-5 to TRBJ2-7; no reliable D call. The CDR3 length is 17 residues. Germline loops: CDR1 MNHEY, CDR2 SVGAGI. V was clipped by 1 base and J by 1 base, with 17 bases between them. In DNA form, the CDR3 reads TGTGCCAGCAGTTACTTAACCAAAGGCCGATCGTCCTACGAGCAGTACTTC. Translated, it gives CASSYLTKGRSSYEQYF.

The J gene is TRBJ2-3, the V gene TRBV12-3 or TRBV12-4, with D possibly matching TRBD1 (5 bases). The CDR3 is 14 residues long. The V gene lost 2 bases and the J gene lost 5 bases, with 11 bases spanning the gap. CDR3 bases: TGTGCCAGCAGTTTATTCAGGGTGCAAGATACGCAGTATTTT. Amino acid sequence: CASSLFRVQDTQYF.

This clonotype appeared a few times. The rearrangement links TRBV11-2 to TRBJ2-3, with D possibly matching TRBD2 (5 bases). CDR1 is SGHAT, CDR2 FQNNGV, per germline. V was pared by 0 bases and J by 2 bases, with 15 bases between. CDR3 length equals 17 residues. CDR3 sequence reads: CASSLDSWSGHTDTQYF. In DNA, the CDR3 is TGTGCCAGCAGCTTAGACTCCTGGAGCGGTCACACAGATACGCAGTATTTT.

The rearrangement joins TRBV7-2 to TRBJ2-3; tentatively, D is TRBD1 (6 bases). V lost 7 bases to trimming and J lost 2 bases, with 13 bases between them. CDR3 length: 14 residues. CDR1 is SGHTA, CDR2 FQGNSA, per germline. The CDR3 DNA is TGTGCCAGCAATCAGGGGCGGTACACAGATACGCAGTATTTT. Protein product: CASNQGRYTDTQYF.

This chain connects TRBV6-5 to TRBJ2-3; maybe TRBD1 (6 bases). The germline V gene encodes CDR1 MNHEY and CDR2 SVGAGI. Between the trimmed V and J ends, which lost 2 bases and 2 bases, there was a span of 8 bases. The length of the CDR3 is 14 residues. DNA for the CDR3: TGTGCCAGCAGTTACCGGACAGCCACAGATACGCAGTATTTT. Translation: CASSYRTATDTQYF.